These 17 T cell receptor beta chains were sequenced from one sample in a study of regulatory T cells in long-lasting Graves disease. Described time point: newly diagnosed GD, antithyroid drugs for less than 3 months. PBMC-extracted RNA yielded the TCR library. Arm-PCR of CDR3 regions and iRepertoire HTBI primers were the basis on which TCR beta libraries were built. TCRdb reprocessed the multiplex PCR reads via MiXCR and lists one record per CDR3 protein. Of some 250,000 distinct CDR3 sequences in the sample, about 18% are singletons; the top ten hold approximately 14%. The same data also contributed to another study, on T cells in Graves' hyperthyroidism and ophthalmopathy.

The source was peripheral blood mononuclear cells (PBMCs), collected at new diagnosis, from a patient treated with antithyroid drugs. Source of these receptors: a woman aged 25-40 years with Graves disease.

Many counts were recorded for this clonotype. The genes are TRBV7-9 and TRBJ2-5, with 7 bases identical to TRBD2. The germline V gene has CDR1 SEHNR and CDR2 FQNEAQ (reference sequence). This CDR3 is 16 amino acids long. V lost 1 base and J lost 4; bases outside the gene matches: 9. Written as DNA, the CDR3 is TGTGCCAGCAGCTTAGATGGGCTAGCGGTTGGAGAGACCCAGTACTTC. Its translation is CASSLDGLAVGETQYF.

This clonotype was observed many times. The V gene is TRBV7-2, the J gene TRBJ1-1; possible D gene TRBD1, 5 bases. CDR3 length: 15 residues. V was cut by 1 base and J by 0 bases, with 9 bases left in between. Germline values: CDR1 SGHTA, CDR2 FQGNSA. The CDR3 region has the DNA TGTGCCAGCAGCTTAGACAGGCCATTGAACACTGAAGCTTTCTTT. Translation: CASSLDRPLNTEAFF.

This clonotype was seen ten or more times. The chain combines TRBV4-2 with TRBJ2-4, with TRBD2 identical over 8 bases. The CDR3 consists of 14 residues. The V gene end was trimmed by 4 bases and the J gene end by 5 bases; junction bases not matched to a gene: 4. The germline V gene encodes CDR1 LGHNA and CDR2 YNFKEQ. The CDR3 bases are TGTGCCAGCAGCCCCGGGGGGGCAGAAAACATTCAGTACTTC. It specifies CASSPGGAENIQYF.

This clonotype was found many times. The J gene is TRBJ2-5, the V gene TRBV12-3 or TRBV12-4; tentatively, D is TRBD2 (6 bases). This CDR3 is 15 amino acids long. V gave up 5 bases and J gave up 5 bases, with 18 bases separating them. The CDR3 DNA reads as TGTGCCAGCAGTCAAAGAGGGCTGGGGAGGGAGACCCAGTACTTC. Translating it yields CASSQRGLGRETQYF.

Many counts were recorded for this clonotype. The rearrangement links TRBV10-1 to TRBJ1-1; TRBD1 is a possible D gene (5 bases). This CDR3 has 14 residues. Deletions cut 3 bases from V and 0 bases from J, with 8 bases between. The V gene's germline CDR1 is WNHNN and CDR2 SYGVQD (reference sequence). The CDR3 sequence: CASSDGALNTEAFF. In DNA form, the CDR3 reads TGCGCCAGCAGTGACGGGGCGTTGAACACTGAAGCTTTCTTT.

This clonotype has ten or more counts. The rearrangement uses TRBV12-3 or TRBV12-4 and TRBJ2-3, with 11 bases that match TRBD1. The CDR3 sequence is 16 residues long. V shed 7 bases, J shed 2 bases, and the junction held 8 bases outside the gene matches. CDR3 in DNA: TGTGCCAGCAACCGGGACAGGGGGGGGGTCACAGATACGCAGTATTTT. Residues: CASNRDRGGVTDTQYF.

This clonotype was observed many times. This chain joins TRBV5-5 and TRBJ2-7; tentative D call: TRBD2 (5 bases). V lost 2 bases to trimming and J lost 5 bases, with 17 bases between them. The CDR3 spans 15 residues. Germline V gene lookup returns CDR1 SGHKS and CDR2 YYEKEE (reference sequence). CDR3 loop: CASSFRDGRVDEQYF. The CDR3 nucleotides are TGTGCCAGCAGCTTCCGGGATGGTCGTGTGGACGAGCAGTACTTC. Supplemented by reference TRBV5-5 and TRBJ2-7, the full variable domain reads DAGVTQSPTHLIKTRGQQVTLRCSPISGHKSVSWYQQVLGQGPQFIFQYYEKEERGRGNFPDRFSARQFPNYSSELNVNALLLGDSALYLCASSFRDGRVDEQYFGPGTRLTVT.

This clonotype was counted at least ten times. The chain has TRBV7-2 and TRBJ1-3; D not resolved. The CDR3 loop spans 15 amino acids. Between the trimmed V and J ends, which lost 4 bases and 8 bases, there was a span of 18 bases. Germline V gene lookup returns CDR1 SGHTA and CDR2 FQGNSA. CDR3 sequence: CASSSGSHGVYTIYF. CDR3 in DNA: TGTGCCAGCAGCTCCGGGTCCCATGGGGTATACACCATATATTTT.

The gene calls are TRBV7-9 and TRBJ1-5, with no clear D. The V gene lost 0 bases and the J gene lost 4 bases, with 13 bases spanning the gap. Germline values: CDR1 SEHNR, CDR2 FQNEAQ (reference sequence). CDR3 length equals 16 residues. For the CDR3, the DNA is TGTGCCAGCAGCTTAGCCTCCGCTGGCCCTAATCAGCCCCAGCATTTT. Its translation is CASSLASAGPNQPQHF.

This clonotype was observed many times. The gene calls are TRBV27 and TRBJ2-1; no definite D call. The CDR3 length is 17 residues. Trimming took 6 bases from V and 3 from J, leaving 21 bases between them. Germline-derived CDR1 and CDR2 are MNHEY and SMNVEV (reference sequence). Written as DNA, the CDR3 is TGTGCCAGCAGCATTAAGGCAGCCCATGAGGTCTACAATGAGCAGTTCTTC. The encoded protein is CASSIKAAHEVYNEQFF.

The CDR3 coding sequence is TGCGCCAGCAGCTTGTTGCCCGGGACTGACTACGAGCAGTACTTC. This sequence encodes CASSLLPGTDYEQYF. The rearrangement links TRBV5-1 to TRBJ2-7; D perhaps matches TRBD2 (6 bases). Trimming shortened V by 1 base and J by 3 bases, and 14 bases separated the two germline ends. Germline V lookup: CDR1 SGHRS, CDR2 YFSETQ. The CDR3 totals 15 residues. Drawing the rest from reference TRBV5-1 and TRBJ2-7, the complete variable domain is KAGVTQTPRYLIKTRGQQVTLSCSPISGHRSVSWYQQTPGQGLQFLFEYFSETQRNKGNFPGRFSGRQFSNSRSEMNVSTLELGDSALYLCASSLLPGTDYEQYFGPGTRLTVT.

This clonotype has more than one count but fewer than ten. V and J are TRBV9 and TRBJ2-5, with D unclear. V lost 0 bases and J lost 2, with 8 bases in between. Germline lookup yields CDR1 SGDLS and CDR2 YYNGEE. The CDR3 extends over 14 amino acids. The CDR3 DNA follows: TGTGCCAGCAGCGTAGAGCCAGAACAAGAGACCCAGTACTTC. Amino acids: CASSVEPEQETQYF.

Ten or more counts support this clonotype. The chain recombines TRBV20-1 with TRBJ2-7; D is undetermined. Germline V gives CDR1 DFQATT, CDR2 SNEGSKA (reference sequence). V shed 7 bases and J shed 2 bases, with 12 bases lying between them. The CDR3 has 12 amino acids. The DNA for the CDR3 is TGCAGTGTGGTAAAGAATACCTACGAGCAGTACTTC. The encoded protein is CSVVKNTYEQYF.

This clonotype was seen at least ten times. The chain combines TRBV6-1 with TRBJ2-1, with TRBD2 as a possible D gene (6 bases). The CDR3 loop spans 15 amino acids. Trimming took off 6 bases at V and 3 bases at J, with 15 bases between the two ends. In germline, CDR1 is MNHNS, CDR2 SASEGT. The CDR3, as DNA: TGTGCCAGCAGAAAAGATCAGCGGGTCTACAATGAGCAGTTCTTC. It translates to CASRKDQRVYNEQFF.

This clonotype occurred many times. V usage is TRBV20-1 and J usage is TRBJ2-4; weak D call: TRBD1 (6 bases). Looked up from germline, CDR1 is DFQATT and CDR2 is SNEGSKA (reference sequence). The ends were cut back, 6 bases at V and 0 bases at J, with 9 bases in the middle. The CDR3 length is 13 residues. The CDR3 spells CSATQGAKNIQYF. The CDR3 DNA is TGCAGTGCAACACAGGGAGCCAAAAACATTCAGTACTTC.

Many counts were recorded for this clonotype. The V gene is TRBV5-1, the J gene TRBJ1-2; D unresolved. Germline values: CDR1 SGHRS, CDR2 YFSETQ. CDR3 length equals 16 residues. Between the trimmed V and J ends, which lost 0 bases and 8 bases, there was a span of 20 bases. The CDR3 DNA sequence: TGCGCCAGCAGCTTGGTCGGACTTAGTTCCAATGAAGGCTACACCTTC. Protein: CASSLVGLSSNEGYTF.

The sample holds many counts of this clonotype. The CDR3 sequence is CATTYSGGTDTQYF. DNA for the CDR3: TGTGCCACCACATATAGCGGGGGAACAGATACGCAGTATTTT. The chain is built from TRBV10-3 and TRBJ2-3; 9 bases line up with TRBD2. J lost 3 bases, V lost 10 bases, and 8 bases had no gene match. The CDR3 contains 14 residues. The germline V gene encodes CDR1 ENHRY and CDR2 SYGVKD.